Listed below are T cell receptor beta chains from one sample, sequenced in a study of T-cell memory formation after mild COVID-19. TCRdb analysed the 5' RACE reads with MiXCR anew, one entry per CDR3 protein. This table holds hundreds of thousands of distinct CDR3 sequences, around 15% found once. The specimen was PBMCs or a T cell subset sorted from them (not recorded which). Receptors were obtained from a young man who had mild COVID-19 (a few samples of this study predate the infection). Cell type and time point are not known. Both conserved end residues are part of each CDR3. The order of the fields is clone size, D gene, V gene, J gene, CDR3 protein, CDR3 DNA. The D gene is left open where the match is weak. Not all rows give a size; the values are once, few, many and, for expanded clones, a class.

many	TRBD1	TRBV5-1	TRBJ1-5	CASSSDGQGNQPQHF	TGCGCCAGCAGCTCCGACGGACAGGGAAATCAGCCCCAGCATTTT
-	-	TRBV27	TRBJ1-1	CASSLKRAKNTEAFF	TGTGCCAGCAGTTTAAAGAGGGCCAAGAACACTGAAGCTTTCTTT
once	TRBD2	TRBV15	TRBJ2-5	CATSSPVREKTQYF	TGTGCCACCAGCTCCCCCGTGCGGGAGAAGACCCAGTACTTC
few	-	TRBV7-9	TRBJ2-4	CASSYGGANPKNIQYF	TGTGCCAGCAGCTATGGGGGCGCGAACCCCAAAAACATTCAGTACTTC
-	-	TRBV6-5	TRBJ1-5	CASSYAGLNQPQHF	TGTGCCAGCAGTTACGCCGGGCTCAATCAGCCCCAGCATTTT
-	TRBD2	TRBV9	TRBJ2-3	CASSISGGPVLDTQYF	TGTGCCAGCAGCATTAGCGGGGGACCTGTTTTAGATACGCAGTATTTT
-	-	TRBV20-1	TRBJ2-3	CSVSGGLSTDTQYF	TGCAGCGTGTCGGGGGGCCTAAGCACAGATACGCAGTATTTT
-	TRBD2	TRBV12-3/TRBV12-4	TRBJ2-7	CASSAGLAGSYEQYF	TGTGCCAGCAGTGCGGGACTAGCGGGCTCCTACGAGCAGTACTTC
few	-	TRBV4-3	TRBJ1-3	CASSQDRGWGSGNTIYF	TGCGCCAGCAGCCAAGATAGGGGTTGGGGCTCTGGAAACACCATATATTTT
-	-	TRBV3-1	TRBJ2-3	CASREQYF	TGTGCCAGCAGGGAGCAGTATTTT
-	TRBD1	TRBV5-1	TRBJ1-1	CASSLGQGFSEAFF	TGCGCCAGCAGCTTAGGACAGGGTTTCTCTGAAGCTTTCTTT
-	-	TRBV7-9	TRBJ1-5	CASTPGVSQPQHF	TGTGCCAGCACCCCGGGGGTGAGTCAGCCCCAGCATTTT
few	TRBD1	TRBV7-9	TRBJ1-2	CASSQGAGGDYGYTF	TGTGCCAGCAGCCAGGGGGCCGGGGGGGACTATGGCTACACCTTC
-	-	TRBV4-3	TRBJ2-1	CASSPLREGNEQFF	TGCGCCAGCAGCCCCCTCCGGGAAGGGAATGAGCAGTTCTTC
many	-	TRBV28	TRBJ1-6	CASSLSSYNSPLHF	TGTGCCAGCAGTTTGAGCTCCTATAATTCACCCCTCCACTTT
-	-	TRBV11-2	TRBJ1-2	CASSLDVGSRGYTF	TGTGCCAGCAGCTTAGATGTAGGGTCCCGTGGCTACACCTTC
few	-	TRBV12-3/TRBV12-4	TRBJ1-6	CASSPTRNSPLHF	TGTGCCAGCAGTCCGACCAGGAATTCACCCCTCCACTTT
few	-	TRBV14	TRBJ1-6	CASSQDFLLHF	TGTGCCAGCAGCCAAGACTTCCTTCTCCACTTT
few	-	TRBV2	TRBJ2-2	CASLDTGELFF	TGTGCCAGTTTAGACACCGGGGAGCTGTTTTTT
few	-	TRBV5-1	TRBJ2-3	CASSLAMSTDTQYF	TGCGCCAGCAGCCTGGCCATGAGCACAGATACGCAGTATTTT
-	TRBD1	TRBV30	TRBJ1-2	CAWSQGRYGYTF	TGTGCCTGGTCACAGGGGCGCTATGGCTACACCTTC
-	-	TRBV20-1	TRBJ1-2	CSAGDGRYGYTF	TGCAGTGCTGGGGACGGCCGTTATGGCTACACCTTC
-	-	TRBV7-9	TRBJ1-6	CASSLAASGGASPLHF	TGTGCCAGCAGCTTAGCGGCCTCGGGGGGTGCTTCACCCCTCCACTTT
once	TRBD2	TRBV6-2/TRBV6-3	TRBJ2-7	CASSYEAGGLYEQYF	TGTGCCAGCAGTTACGAAGCGGGGGGGCTGTACGAGCAGTACTTC
-	TRBD1	TRBV20-1	TRBJ1-1	CSAKDRVATEAFF	TGCAGTGCTAAGGACAGGGTAGCCACTGAAGCTTTCTTT
-	-	TRBV7-6	TRBJ1-3	CASSLEGRIRAGNTIYF	TGTGCCAGCAGCTTAGAGGGAAGAATCCGGGCTGGAAACACCATATATTTT
-	-	TRBV5-1	TRBJ1-1	CASSLRFRQGPTEAFF	TGCGCCAGCAGCTTGCGGTTTCGGCAGGGACCCACTGAAGCTTTCTTT
few	-	TRBV7-9	TRBJ1-2	CASSPRQFPNYGYTF	TGTGCCAGCAGCCCGCGGCAGTTCCCTAACTATGGCTACACCTTC
few	TRBD2	TRBV7-3	TRBJ2-3	CASSSTGLAGATIHTDTQYF	TGTGCCAGCAGCTCAACGGGACTAGCGGGGGCTACGATACACACAGATACGCAGTATTTT
few	-	TRBV6-2/TRBV6-3	TRBJ2-5	CASSAEEETQYF	TGTGCCAGCAGCGCCGAAGAAGAGACCCAGTACTTC
-	-	TRBV2	TRBJ2-7	CASSFLREQYF	TGTGCCAGCAGTTTTTTAAGGGAGCAGTACTTC
-	-	TRBV7-9	TRBJ2-1	CASSPGSGRGSYNEQFF	TGTGCCAGCAGCCCTGGTTCTGGGCGGGGCTCCTACAATGAGCAGTTCTTC
few	-	TRBV20-1	TRBJ2-3	CSARGPLEDTQYF	TGCAGTGCGCGGGGGCCCCTTGAAGATACGCAGTATTTT
few	-	TRBV9	TRBJ2-3	CASSGRQAGDPDTQYF	TGTGCCAGCAGCGGACGACAGGCGGGGGACCCAGATACGCAGTATTTT
-	-	TRBV3-1	TRBJ2-5	CASSRRFTGGRGETQYF	TGTGCCAGCAGCCGACGGTTTACCGGGGGAAGGGGAGAGACCCAGTACTTC
few	TRBD1	TRBV30	TRBJ1-6	CAWIMDRANSPLHF	TGTGCCTGGATCATGGACAGGGCTAATTCACCCCTCCACTTT
many	TRBD1	TRBV15	TRBJ1-1	CATSSFTGTEQRRTEAFF	TGTGCCACCAGCAGCTTCACCGGGACAGAACAGAGGCGCACTGAAGCTTTCTTT
-	TRBD2	TRBV4-1	TRBJ2-6	CASSQTPPAGDSGANVLTF	TGCGCCAGCAGCCAAACCCCCCCAGCGGGGGACTCTGGGGCCAACGTCCTGACTTTC
many	-	TRBV5-7	TRBJ2-4	CARRGLAKNIQYF	TGTGCCAGGAGGGGTTTAGCCAAAAACATTCAGTACTTC
-	-	TRBV7-9	TRBJ2-3	CASSPALTDTQYF	TGTGCCAGCAGCCCGGCCCTTACAGATACGCAGTATTTT
-	TRBD1	TRBV20-1	TRBJ1-5	CSAKQGGQPQHF	TGCAGTGCGAAGCAGGGGGGACAGCCCCAGCATTTT
few	TRBD1	TRBV5-6	TRBJ1-1	CASSLSRGLAFF	TGTGCCAGCAGCTTGTCCAGGGGGCTTGCTTTCTTT
-	TRBD1	TRBV5-1	TRBJ1-3	CASSLTTGLGNTIYF	TGCGCCAGCAGCCTGACGACAGGGCTCGGAAACACCATATATTTT
-	-	TRBV6-5	TRBJ1-2	CASSYSRWDQYGYTF	TGTGCCAGCAGTTACTCGAGGTGGGACCAATATGGCTACACCTTC
few	-	TRBV6-5	TRBJ1-1	CASSSPNMNTEAFF	TGTGCCAGCAGTTCCCCAAACATGAACACTGAAGCTTTCTTT
few	TRBD1	TRBV24-1	TRBJ2-3	CATSDPDRADTQYF	TGTGCCACCAGTGACCCTGACAGGGCAGATACGCAGTATTTT
few	-	TRBV5-1	TRBJ1-4	CASAADREKLFF	TGCGCCAGCGCCGCCGACAGGGAAAAACTGTTTTTT